These T cell receptor beta chains were read from a single sample in a study of blood T cell repertoires in COVID-19. Here immunoSEQ multiplex PCR was the method, and the copy in TCRdb shows in-frame clones only, minus some. This sample has about 87,000 clones, with around 84% found just once. The sample consisted of peripheral blood. The receptors derive from a man aged 40-49 years with acute or convalescent COVID-19. CDR3s include the opening cysteine and the closing phenylalanine or tryptophan. The D gene is left open where the match is weak. Size tells how often a clone was seen (once, few, many) or the class of an expanded clone, and some rows leave it out.

V gene	CDR3 length	J gene	D gene	clone size	CDR3 DNA	CDR3 protein
TRBV6-2/TRBV6-3	16	TRBJ1-5	NA	NA	TGTGCCAGCAGTCACCCAGGGACTACTAGCAATCAGCCCCAGCATTTT	CASSHPGTTSNQPQHF
TRBV19	16	TRBJ1-1	NA	NA	TGTGCCAGTAGTTTGGCAGGGGCGCGGGTTTCCCCTGAAGCTTTCTTT	CASSLAGARVSPEAFF
TRBV5-1	16	TRBJ2-5	TRBD2	NA	TGCGCCAGCAGCTTGGCGACTAGCGTTGATGCGGAGACCCAGTACTTC	CASSLATSVDAETQYF
TRBV9	13	TRBJ2-2	NA	NA	TGTGCCAGCGGGTTTAGGGGGACCGGGGAGCTGTTTTTT	CASGFRGTGELFF
TRBV6-5	13	TRBJ2-7	NA	NA	TGTGCCAGCAGTTACCGCGGGGTTGGAGAGCAGTACTTC	CASSYRGVGEQYF
TRBV29-1	13	TRBJ1-1	TRBD1	NA	TGCAGCACGAGACAGGGGCAAGGGGCTGAAGCTTTCTTT	CSTRQGQGAEAFF
TRBV7-9	18	TRBJ1-6	TRBD1	NA	TGTGCCAGCAGCTACCCTACCGGGACAGGGGGCGGTAATTCACCCCTCCACTTT	CASSYPTGTGGGNSPLHF
TRBV5-1	18	TRBJ2-7	TRBD2	NA	TGCGCCAGCAGCAAGGGACTAGCGGAGCCCGTTCTAAACTACGAGCAGTACTTC	CASSKGLAEPVLNYEQYF
TRBV4-2	15	TRBJ1-2	NA	NA	TGTGCCAGCAGCCAAGATGGGCAGGGGCCCTATGGCTACACCTTC	CASSQDGQGPYGYTF
TRBV30	17	TRBJ2-2	TRBD2	NA	TGTGCCTGGATTCCCCTCGGCCTAGCGGGGAGCACCGGGGAGCTGTTTTTT	CAWIPLGLAGSTGELFF
TRBV6-1	16	TRBJ2-3	TRBD1	NA	TGTGCCAGCAGTGACCGGGGACAGGGGGCTGGGGATACGCAGTATTTT	CASSDRGQGAGDTQYF
TRBV14	14	TRBJ1-4	NA	NA	TGTGCCAGCAGCCAGGGGGGGCATAATGAAAAACTGTTTTTT	CASSQGGHNEKLFF
TRBV5-1	15	TRBJ2-1	NA	NA	TGCGCCAGCAGCTTGCGGTTTAGCGCAGGCAATGAGCAGTTCTTC	CASSLRFSAGNEQFF
TRBV5-1	14	TRBJ1-5	TRBD1	NA	TGCGCCAGCAGCGTTGGACAGGGGCATCAGCCCCAGCATTTT	CASSVGQGHQPQHF
TRBV4-1	15	TRBJ1-1	TRBD1	NA	TGCGCCAGCAGCCAACCACCGGGACAGGGAGTTGCAGCTTTCTTT	CASSQPPGQGVAAFF
TRBV19	15	TRBJ1-3	NA	NA	TGTGCCAGTAGTATCTTCAGGGGAACTGGAAACACCATATATTTT	CASSIFRGTGNTIYF
TRBV27	16	TRBJ2-1	NA	NA	TGTGCCAGCACCAACACCGGACACCGGGCCGGGGGTGAGCAGTTCTTC	CASTNTGHRAGGEQFF
TRBV27	15	TRBJ1-5	TRBD1	NA	TGTGCCAGCAGTCTACAGGGGTGGGTCAATCAGCCCCAGCATTTT	CASSLQGWVNQPQHF
TRBV6-2/TRBV6-3	15	TRBJ1-3	NA	NA	TGTGCCAGCAGTCTACCAGGGACTCTTGGAAACACCATATATTTT	CASSLPGTLGNTIYF
TRBV14	13	TRBJ1-2	TRBD1	NA	TGTGCCAGCAGCCAAGTGGACAGGGCCGACTACACCTTC	CASSQVDRADYTF
TRBV7-8	15	TRBJ1-6	NA	NA	TGTGCCAGCAGCTTAGATAGAGGGTCGAGATCACCCCTCCACTTT	CASSLDRGSRSPLHF
TRBV2	14	TRBJ2-2	NA	NA	TGTGCCAGCAGCGGAGGGATTCCAACCGGGGAGCTGTTTTTT	CASSGGIPTGELFF
TRBV19	13	TRBJ1-1	NA	once	TGTGCCAGTAGTATTCAGGGCCGGTTTGAAGCTTTCTTT	CASSIQGRFEAFF
TRBV7-9	17	TRBJ1-5	TRBD1	NA	TGTGCCAGCAGCCCTGGGACAGGCGAATATAGCAATCAGCCCCAGCATTTT	CASSPGTGEYSNQPQHF
TRBV11-2	18	TRBJ1-6	TRBD1	NA	TGTGCCAGCAGCTTACGGGGGGGACAGGGGTACACGGATTCACCCCTCCACTTT	CASSLRGGQGYTDSPLHF
TRBV6-2/TRBV6-3	16	TRBJ1-1	TRBD1	many	TGTGCCAGCAGTTACTCGGGGACAGGGAGGGGAACTGAAGCTTTCTTT	CASSYSGTGRGTEAFF
TRBV20-1	11	TRBJ1-1	TRBD1	once	TGCAGTGCTACCGGACAGGGGTTGGCTTTCTTT	CSATGQGLAFF
TRBV24-1	13	TRBJ2-3	NA	NA	TGTGCCACCAGGCCCCCGGGCACAGATACGCAGTATTTT	CATRPPGTDTQYF
TRBV5-1	15	TRBJ2-7	TRBD1	once	TGCGCCAGCAGCTCACCCCTGACAGGGGGCGACGAGCAGTACTTC	CASSSPLTGGDEQYF
TRBV3-1/TRBV3-2	18	TRBJ2-3	TRBD2	NA	TGTGCCAGCAGCCCGTGGGCAGGGGCGGGGGGTCTCACAGATACGCAGTATTTT	CASSPWAGAGGLTDTQYF
TRBV6-5	15	TRBJ1-4	TRBD1	NA	TGTGCCAGCAGTTATGCAGGGGGTCCTAATGAAAAACTGTTTTTT	CASSYAGGPNEKLFF
TRBV9	18	TRBJ1-4	NA	NA	TGTGCCAGCAGCACCTCCTTGGGGGGGCGCGGTTCTAATGAAAAACTGTTTTTT	CASSTSLGGRGSNEKLFF
TRBV27	14	TRBJ2-7	NA	NA	TGTGCCAGCAGTCCCCGGGGGACCGCCTACGAGCAGTACTTC	CASSPRGTAYEQYF
TRBV20-1	11	TRBJ2-7	NA	NA	TGCAGTGCTAGCCCGGGGTACGAGCAGTACTTC	CSASPGYEQYF
TRBV5-1	13	TRBJ1-1	NA	NA	TGCGCCAGCAGCTTGATGGGGGGGACTGAAGCTTTCTTT	CASSLMGGTEAFF
TRBV30	13	TRBJ1-4	NA	once	TGTGCCTGGAGTACGGGGAAAAATGAAAAACTGTTTTTT	CAWSTGKNEKLFF
TRBV12-5	14	TRBJ2-1	TRBD2	NA	TGTGCTAGTGGCCGTAGCGGGGGGGCCAATGAGCAGTTCTTC	CASGRSGGANEQFF
TRBV30	16	TRBJ2-1	NA	NA	TGTGCCTGGAGTACGGGGGTAGCCCTTGACGTAGATGAGCAGTTCTTC	CAWSTGVALDVDEQFF
TRBV24-1	14	TRBJ2-1	TRBD2	NA	TGTGCCACCAGTGATCCGGGGACTAGCAATGAGCAGTTCTTC	CATSDPGTSNEQFF
TRBV10-1	16	TRBJ2-1	NA	NA	TGCGCCAGCCCAGGAAGTAGGAGGAGCTCCTACAATGAGCAGTTCTTC	CASPGSRRSSYNEQFF
TRBV10-3	14	TRBJ1-2	NA	NA	TGTGCCATCAGTGAGTCAGCCAGGGGCAAGGGCTACACCTTC	CAISESARGKGYTF
TRBV9	15	TRBJ1-4	NA	NA	TGTGCCAGCAGCTCCCTCGCGTCAACTAATGAAAAACTGTTTTTT	CASSSLASTNEKLFF
TRBV5-6	19	TRBJ1-5	TRBD1	NA	TGTGCCAGCAGCTACAATCGAGACAGGGGGTATGATAGCAATCAGCCCCAGCATTTT	CASSYNRDRGYDSNQPQHF
TRBV9	17	TRBJ2-1	TRBD1	NA	TGTGCCAGCAGCAAGAACTCCGGGACAGGGCTGATCAATGAGCAGTTCTTC	CASSKNSGTGLINEQFF
TRBV30	13	TRBJ2-7	NA	NA	TGTGCCTGGAGTGTGGCGGGGGCCCACGAGCAGTACTTC	CAWSVAGAHEQYF